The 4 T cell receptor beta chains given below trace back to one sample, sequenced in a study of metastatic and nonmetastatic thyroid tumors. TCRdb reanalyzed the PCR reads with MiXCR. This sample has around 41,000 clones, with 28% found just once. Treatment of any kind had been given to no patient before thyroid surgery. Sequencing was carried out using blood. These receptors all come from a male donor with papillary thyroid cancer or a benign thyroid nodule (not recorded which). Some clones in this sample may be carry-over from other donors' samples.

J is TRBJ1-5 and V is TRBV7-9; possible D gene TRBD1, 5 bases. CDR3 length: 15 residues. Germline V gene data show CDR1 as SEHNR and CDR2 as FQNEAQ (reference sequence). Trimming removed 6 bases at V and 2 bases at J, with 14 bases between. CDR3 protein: CASRLGGVGNQPQHF. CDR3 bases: TGTGCCAGCAGGCTAGGAGGGGTCGGCAATCAGCCCCAGCATTTT.

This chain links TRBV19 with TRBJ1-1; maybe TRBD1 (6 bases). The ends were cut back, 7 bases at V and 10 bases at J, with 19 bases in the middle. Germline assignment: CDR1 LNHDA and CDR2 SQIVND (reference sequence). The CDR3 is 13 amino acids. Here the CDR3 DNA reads TGTGCCAGTATGGGAGATTGGGGGGCTGGAGCTTTCTTT. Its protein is CASMGDWGAGAFF.

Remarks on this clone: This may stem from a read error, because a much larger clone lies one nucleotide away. CDR3 residues: CASSESDTWELFF. CDR3 nucleotide sequence: TGCGCCAGCAGTGAGTCGGACACCTGGGAGCTGTTTTTT. The gene calls are TRBV10-1 and TRBJ2-2; D possibly corresponds to TRBD1 (5 bases). Looked up from germline, CDR1 is WNHNN and CDR2 is SYGVQD (reference sequence). The CDR3 is made up of 13 amino acids.

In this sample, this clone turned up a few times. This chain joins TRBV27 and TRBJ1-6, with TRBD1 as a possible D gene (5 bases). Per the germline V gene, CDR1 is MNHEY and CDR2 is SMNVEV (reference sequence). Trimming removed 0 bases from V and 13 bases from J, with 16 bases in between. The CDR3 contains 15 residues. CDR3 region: CASSLSEWGFAPLHF. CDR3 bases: TGTGCCAGCAGTTTATCGGAGTGGGGGTTTGCGCCCCTCCACTTT.